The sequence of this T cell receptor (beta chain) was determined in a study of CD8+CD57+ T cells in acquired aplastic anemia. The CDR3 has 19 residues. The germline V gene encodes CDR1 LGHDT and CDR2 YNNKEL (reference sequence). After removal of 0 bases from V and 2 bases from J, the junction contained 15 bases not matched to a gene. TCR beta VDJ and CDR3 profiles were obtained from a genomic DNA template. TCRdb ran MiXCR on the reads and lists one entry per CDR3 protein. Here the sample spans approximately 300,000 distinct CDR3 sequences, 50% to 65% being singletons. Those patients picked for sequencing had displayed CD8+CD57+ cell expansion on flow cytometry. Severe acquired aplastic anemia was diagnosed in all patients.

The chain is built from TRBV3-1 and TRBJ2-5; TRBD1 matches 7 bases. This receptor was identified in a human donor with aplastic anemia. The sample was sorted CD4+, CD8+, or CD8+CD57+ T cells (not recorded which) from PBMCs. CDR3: CASSQETNRRRTGQETQYF. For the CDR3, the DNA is TGTGCCAGCAGCCAAGAAACCAACCGACGGAGGACAGGTCAAGAGACCCAGTACTTC.